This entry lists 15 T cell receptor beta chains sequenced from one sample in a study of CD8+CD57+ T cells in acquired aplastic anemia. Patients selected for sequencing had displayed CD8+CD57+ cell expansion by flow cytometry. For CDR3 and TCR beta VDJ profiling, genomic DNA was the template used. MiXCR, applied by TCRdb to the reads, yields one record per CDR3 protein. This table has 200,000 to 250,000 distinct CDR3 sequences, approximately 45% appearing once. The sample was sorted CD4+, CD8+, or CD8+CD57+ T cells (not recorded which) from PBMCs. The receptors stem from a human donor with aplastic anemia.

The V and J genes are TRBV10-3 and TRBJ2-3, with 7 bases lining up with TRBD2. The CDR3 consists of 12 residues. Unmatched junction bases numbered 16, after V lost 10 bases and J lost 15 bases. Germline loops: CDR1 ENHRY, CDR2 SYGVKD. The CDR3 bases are TGTGCCAGCACCCGGGTAGCGGGTACGGACTATTTT. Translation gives CASTRVAGTDYF.

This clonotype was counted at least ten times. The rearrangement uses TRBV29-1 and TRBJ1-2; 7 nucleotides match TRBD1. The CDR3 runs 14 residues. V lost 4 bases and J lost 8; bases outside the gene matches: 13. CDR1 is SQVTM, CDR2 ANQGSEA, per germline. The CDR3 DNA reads TGCAGCGTTGGAGGGAAACAGGGGCCCTTCGGCTACACCTTC. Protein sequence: CSVGGKQGPFGYTF. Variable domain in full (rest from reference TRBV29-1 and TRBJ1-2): SAVISQKPSRDICQRGTSLTIQCQVDSQVTMMFWYRQQPGQSLTLIATANQGSEATYESGFVIDKFPISRPNLTFSTLTVSNMSPEDSSIYLCSVGGKQGPFGYTFGSGTRLTVV.

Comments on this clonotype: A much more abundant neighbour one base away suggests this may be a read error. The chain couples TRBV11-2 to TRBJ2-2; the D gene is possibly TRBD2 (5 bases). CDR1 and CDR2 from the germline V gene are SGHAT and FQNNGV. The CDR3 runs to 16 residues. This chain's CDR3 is CASTQTPTANTGELLF. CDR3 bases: TGTGCCAGCACCCAGACTCCTACGGCGAACACCGGGGAGCTGCTTTTT.

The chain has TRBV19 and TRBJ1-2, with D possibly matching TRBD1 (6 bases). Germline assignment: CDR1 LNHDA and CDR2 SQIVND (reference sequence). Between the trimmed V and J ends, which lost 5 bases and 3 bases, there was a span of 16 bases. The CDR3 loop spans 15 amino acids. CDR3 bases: TGTGCCAGTAGTCCGACGACAGGCAACCACTATGGCTACACCTTC. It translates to CASSPTTGNHYGYTF.

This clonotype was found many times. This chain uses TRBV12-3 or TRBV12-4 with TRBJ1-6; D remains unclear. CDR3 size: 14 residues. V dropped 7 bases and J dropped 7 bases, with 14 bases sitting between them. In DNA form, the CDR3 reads TGTGCCAGCAACCCAAAAGGGAGGAATTCACCCCTCCACTTT. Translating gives CASNPKGRNSPLHF.

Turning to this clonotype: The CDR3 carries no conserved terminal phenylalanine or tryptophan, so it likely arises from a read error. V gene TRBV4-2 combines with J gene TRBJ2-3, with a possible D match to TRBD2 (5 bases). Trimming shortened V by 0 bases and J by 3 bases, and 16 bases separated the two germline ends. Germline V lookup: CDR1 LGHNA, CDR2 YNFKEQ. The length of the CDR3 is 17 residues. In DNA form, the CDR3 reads TGTGCCAGCAGCCAAGATCTCAGCGGACCGGGGACAGATACGCAGTATGTT. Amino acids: CASSQDLSGPGTDTQYV.

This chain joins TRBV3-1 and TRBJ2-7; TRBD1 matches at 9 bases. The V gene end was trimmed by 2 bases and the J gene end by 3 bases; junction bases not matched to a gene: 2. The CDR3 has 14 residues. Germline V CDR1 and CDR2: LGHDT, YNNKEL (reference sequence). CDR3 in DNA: TGTGCCAGCAGCCAATACAGGGGGCTCTACGAGCAGTACTTC. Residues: CASSQYRGLYEQYF.

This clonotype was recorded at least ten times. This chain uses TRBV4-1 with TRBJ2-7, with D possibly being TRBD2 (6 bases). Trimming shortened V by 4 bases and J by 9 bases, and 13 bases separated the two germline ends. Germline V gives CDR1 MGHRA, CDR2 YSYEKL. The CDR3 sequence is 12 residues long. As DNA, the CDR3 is TGCGCCAGCAGCCCGGGGATGGGGGGGCAGTACTTC. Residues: CASSPGMGGQYF.

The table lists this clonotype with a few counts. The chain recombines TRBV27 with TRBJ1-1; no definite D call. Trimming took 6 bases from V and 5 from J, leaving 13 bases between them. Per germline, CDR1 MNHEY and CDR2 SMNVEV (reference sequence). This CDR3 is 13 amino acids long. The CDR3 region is CASRLMLGTEAFF. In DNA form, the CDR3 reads TGTGCCAGCAGGTTAATGTTGGGGACTGAAGCTTTCTTT.

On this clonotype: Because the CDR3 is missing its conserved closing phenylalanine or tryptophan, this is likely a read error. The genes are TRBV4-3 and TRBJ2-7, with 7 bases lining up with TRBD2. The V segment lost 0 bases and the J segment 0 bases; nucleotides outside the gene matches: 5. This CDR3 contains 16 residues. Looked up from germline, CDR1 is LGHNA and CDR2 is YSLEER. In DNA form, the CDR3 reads TGCGCCAGCAGCCAAGAAGGTGCGGGAGCCTCCTACGAGCAGTACTCC. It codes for CASSQEGAGASYEQYS.

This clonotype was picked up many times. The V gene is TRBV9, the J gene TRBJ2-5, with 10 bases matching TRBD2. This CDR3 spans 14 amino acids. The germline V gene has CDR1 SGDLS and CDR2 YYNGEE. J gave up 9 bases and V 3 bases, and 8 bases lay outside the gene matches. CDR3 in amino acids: CASSDLGTSEAQYF. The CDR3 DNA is TGTGCCAGCAGCGATCTAGGGACTAGCGAGGCCCAGTACTTC.

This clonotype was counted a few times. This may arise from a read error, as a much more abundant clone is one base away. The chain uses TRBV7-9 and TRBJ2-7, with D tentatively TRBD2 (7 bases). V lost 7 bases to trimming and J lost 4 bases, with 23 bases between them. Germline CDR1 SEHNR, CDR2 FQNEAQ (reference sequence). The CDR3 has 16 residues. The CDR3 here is CASNSVPGEGVYEQYF. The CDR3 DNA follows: TGTGCCAGCAACTCAGTTCCGGGGGAGGGGGTTTACGAGCAGTACTTC.

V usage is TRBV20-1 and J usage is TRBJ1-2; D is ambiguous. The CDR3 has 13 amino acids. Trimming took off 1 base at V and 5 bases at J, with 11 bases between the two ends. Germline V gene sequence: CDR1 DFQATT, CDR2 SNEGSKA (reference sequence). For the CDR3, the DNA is TGCAGTGCTAGAGGGCTAGCGGGTTATGGCTACACCTTC. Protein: CSARGLAGYGYTF.

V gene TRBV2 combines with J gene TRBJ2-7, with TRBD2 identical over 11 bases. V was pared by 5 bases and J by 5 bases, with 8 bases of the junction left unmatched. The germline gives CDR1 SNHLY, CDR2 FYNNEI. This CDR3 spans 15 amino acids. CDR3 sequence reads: CASSRLAGYSNEQYF. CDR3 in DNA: TGTGCCAGCAGTCGACTAGCGGGATATTCCAACGAGCAGTACTTC.

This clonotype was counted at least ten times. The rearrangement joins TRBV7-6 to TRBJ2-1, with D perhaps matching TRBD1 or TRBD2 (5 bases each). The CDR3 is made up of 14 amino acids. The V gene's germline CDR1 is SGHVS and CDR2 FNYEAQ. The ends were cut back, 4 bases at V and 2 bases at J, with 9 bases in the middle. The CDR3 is CASSSRGPYNEQFF. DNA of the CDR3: TGTGCCAGCAGCTCCCGGGGACCCTACAATGAGCAGTTCTTC.